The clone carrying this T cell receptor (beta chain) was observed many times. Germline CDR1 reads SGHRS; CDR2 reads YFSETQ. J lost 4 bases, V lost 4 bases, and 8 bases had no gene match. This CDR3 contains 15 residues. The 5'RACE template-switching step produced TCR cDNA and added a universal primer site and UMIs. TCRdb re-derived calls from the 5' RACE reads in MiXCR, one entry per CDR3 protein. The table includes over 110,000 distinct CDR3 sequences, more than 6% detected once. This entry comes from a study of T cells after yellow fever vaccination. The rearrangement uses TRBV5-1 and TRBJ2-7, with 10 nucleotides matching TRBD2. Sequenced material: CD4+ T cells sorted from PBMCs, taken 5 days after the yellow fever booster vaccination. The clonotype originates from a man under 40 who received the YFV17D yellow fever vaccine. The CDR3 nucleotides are TGCGCCAGCAGCCCCTCTGTAGCGGGAGGATACGAGCAGTACTTC. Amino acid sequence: CASSPSVAGGYEQYF.